This entry concerns a single TCR beta chain. No cognate antigen has been identified for it. No qualities accompany the bases; no much larger clone lies one base away. The entry originates in a study of blood T cell repertoires in COVID-19 (dated by TCRdb to about 2020). Study-level background: Samples from collaborators originated in the United States, Italy and Spain and spanned both the acute and convalescent phases of COVID-19. The prospective study material was composed of cDNA or gDNA derived from T cells, B-cell-depleted T cells, or PBMCs. The dataset comprised deeply sampled blood TCRbeta repertoires from subjects exposed to, actively infected with, or recovered from COVID-19. The repertoires were released in a freely available public database meant as a resource for research on the immune response to SARS-CoV-2. The samples were drawn from the first 160 participants of the ongoing ImmuneRACE study and from 1,254 subjects provided by 6 global collaborators. The sample metadata nearly always contained a de-identified subject ID, COVID-19 status, age in years and sex. Where available, HLA class I and class II types were taken from metadata supplied by the sample provider and were not determined by assay-based typing.

TCRbeta CDR3 regions were amplified from genomic DNA by means of the immunoSEQ Assay, a bias-controlled multiplex PCR. On the study's bioinformatics: Nucleated cell counts per sample were estimated from amplification of reference gene primers within the assay. To quantify the absolute abundance of each unique TCRbeta CDR3 rearrangement, sequence reads were collapsed and filtered. Productive Simpson clonality was computed per sample as the square root of Simpson's diversity index over productive rearrangements. Held by TCRdb, this immuneACCESS table contains in-frame sequences only and omits some clones. Under half of the omission traces to an unresolved V gene where checked; the cause of the rest is unknown. That table furnishes V, J and clone size, whereas the DNA furnished D and trimming. Present in this sample are approximately 70,000 clones, approximately 77% of which were seen just once. The ten largest make up 0.83% of the sample.

Each collaborating institution followed its own protocols to collect whole blood in K2EDTA tubes. Collaborator samples were shipped for TCRbeta analysis as frozen whole blood, isolated PBMCs, or DNA extracted from either sample type. Study-wide conclusions, independent of this receptor: The quantity of clinical and demographic metadata differed by source and by participant and was supplied without curation.

This sequence originates from a woman in her seventies with acute or convalescent COVID-19. The sequenced material came from peripheral blood.

DNA sequence: TGTGCCACCAGCAGAGCAAACTTTTGGGCAGGGATTGGGCTGGCCACTGAAGCTTTCTTT. The encoded protein is CATSRANFWAGIGLATEAFF. The V gene is TRBV15 and the J gene is TRBJ1-1; possibly the D gene is TRBD1, per 5 matching bases. V is shortened by 1 base, J by 4 bases, and the region joining them spans 28 bases. CDR1 and CDR2, looked up from the germline V gene (reference sequence), are LNHNV and YYDKDF. Measured from the cysteine to the phenylalanine, the CDR3 is 20 residues long. The sequence is cut down to CDR3 DNA, 60 bases in frame from base 1. With all but the CDR3 taken from the reference TRBV15 and TRBJ1-1 genes, the full variable domain is: DAMVIQNPRYQVTQFGKPVTLSCSQTLNHNVMYWYQQKSSQAPKLLFHYYDKDFNNEADTPDNFQSRRPNTSFCFLDIRSPGLGDTAMYLCATSRANFWAGIGLATEAFFGQGTRLTVV.